This T cell receptor beta chain was identified in a study of blood T cell repertoires in COVID-19. About the study: PBMCs, B-cell-depleted T cells, or T cells were the source of the cDNA or gDNA that made up the material.

Clones were sequenced by immunoSEQ multiplex PCR, and TCRdb holds only the in-frame ones, with some missing. Found here are approximately 93,000 clones, about 77% of them singletons; the top ten hold approximately 9.2%. Per the germline V gene, CDR1 is LGHDT and CDR2 is YNNKEL (reference sequence). The ends lost 6 bases at V and 3 bases at J; junction bases unmatched: 8. The CDR3 consists of 16 residues. The J gene is TRBJ2-2, the V gene TRBV3-1 (or the pseudogene TRBV3-2), with TRBD2 matching over 9 bases. This sequence was found in a woman of 80 years or more with acute or convalescent COVID-19. Sequencing was done on a sample of peripheral blood. The CDR3 sequence: CASRGGLARDTGELFF. In nucleotides, the CDR3 is TGTGCCAGCAGAGGGGGACTAGCCCGTGACACCGGGGAGCTGTTTTTT.